Below, 4 T cell receptor beta chains from the same sample are listed, as sequenced in a study of shared clonotypes between healthy human individuals. Only in-frame clones appear in the TCRdb table, and some are missing; sequencing was by immunoSEQ multiplex PCR. The sample lists roughly 2,500,000 clones, over 85% occurring once. The material sequenced was naive CD4+ T cells from PBMCs. Subset denoted: CD45RA+ positively selected. The receptors derive from a man between 18 and 29 years old in good health. Some clones in this sample may be carry-over from other donors' samples.

The chain uses TRBV4-3 and TRBJ2-1, with 14 bases identical to TRBD2. The CDR3 totals 17 residues. The junction had 10 bases not matched to a gene; V was cut back by 4 bases and J by 8 bases. CDR1 is LGHNA, CDR2 YSLEER, per germline. CDR3 nucleotides: TGCGCCAGCAGCCCGCGCCCGACTAGCGGGAGGGTCTATGAGCAGTTCTTC. Translated, it gives CASSPRPTSGRVYEQFF.

The gene calls are TRBV29-1 and TRBJ1-1; D is unresolved. V was shortened by 5 bases and J by 7 bases, with 14 bases between the two germline ends. The CDR3 is made up of 12 amino acids. CDR1 is SQVTM, CDR2 ANQGSEA, per germline. In DNA form, the CDR3 reads TGCAGCGTTTCCTCCGGGCCGGATGAAGCTTTCTTT. Its protein product is CSVSSGPDEAFF.

The chain couples TRBV27 to TRBJ2-7; tentatively, D is TRBD1 or TRBD2 (5 bases each). The CDR3 consists of 15 residues. Per the germline V gene, CDR1 is MNHEY and CDR2 is SMNVEV (reference sequence). The germline V and J ends were trimmed by 2 bases and 2 bases, with 13 bases remaining between them. The CDR3 DNA sequence: TGTGCCAGCAGTTTAGCCGGGGACCGGCCCTACGAGCAGTACTTC. Its translation: CASSLAGDRPYEQYF.

The rearrangement uses TRBV7-9 and TRBJ2-7, with a possible D match to TRBD2 (7 bases). CDR3 length equals 18 residues. Deletions cut 11 bases from V and 2 bases from J, with 31 bases between. In germline, CDR1 is SEHNR, CDR2 FQNEAQ (reference sequence). CDR3 region: CAASGMQGQASGPYEQYF. The CDR3 nucleotides are TGTGCCGCGAGTGGGATGCAGGGGCAGGCTAGCGGACCCTACGAGCAGTACTTC.